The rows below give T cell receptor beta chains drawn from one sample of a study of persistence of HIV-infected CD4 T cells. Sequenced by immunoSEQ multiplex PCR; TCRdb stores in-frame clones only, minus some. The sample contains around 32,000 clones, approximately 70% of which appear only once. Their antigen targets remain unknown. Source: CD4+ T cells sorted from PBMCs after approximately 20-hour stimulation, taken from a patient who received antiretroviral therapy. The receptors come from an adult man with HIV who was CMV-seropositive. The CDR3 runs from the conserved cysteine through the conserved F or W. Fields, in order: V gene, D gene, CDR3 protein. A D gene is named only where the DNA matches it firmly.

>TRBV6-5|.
CASSRSGTDSYEQYF
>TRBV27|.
CASKPLGQTYEQYF
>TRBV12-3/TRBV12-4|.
CASSIRQNEQFF
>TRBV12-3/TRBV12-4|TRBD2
CASSGLAGASQYF
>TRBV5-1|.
CASSLNSANNEQFF
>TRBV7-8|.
CASSLGLAGPKNQPQHF
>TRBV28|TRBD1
CASSSSDRATYEQYF
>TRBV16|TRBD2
CASSPPSGGARGEQFF
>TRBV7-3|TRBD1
CASSVGTGLEQFF
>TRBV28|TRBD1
CASISGQQNEKLFF
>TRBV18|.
CASSLRGLNTEAFF
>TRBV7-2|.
CASCWQSYNEQFF
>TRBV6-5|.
CASLTLAKNIQYF
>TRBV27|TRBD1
CASSPSTGVRSYEQYF
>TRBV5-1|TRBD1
CASSVAGQSGQPQHF
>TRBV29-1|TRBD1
CSVEGQGSGGTGELFF
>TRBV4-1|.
CASSQNEDTEQYF
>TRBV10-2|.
CASRDTGSNTGELFF
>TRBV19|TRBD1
CASSDQGQGRHEQYF
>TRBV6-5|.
CASSRDYSYNEQFF
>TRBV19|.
CASSMVNSPLHF
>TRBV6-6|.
CASMGQVNTEAFF
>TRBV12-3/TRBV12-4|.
CASSSTGELFF
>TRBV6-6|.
CATSRGENYEQYF
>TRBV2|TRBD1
CASRNRLGQASPGYTF
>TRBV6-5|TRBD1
CASHRGAGELFF
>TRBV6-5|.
CASRARDGSNEKLFF
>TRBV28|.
CASSPWDVDSFYEQYF
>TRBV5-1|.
CASTPDGYSGNTIYF
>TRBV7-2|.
CASSLAEVGTLHF
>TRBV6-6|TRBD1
CASSPEGKGTGWGTGELFF
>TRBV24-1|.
CATSDHLGGRAFF
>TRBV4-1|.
CASSQEVRGRSTDTQYF
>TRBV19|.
CASSNLVAAGAGEKLFF
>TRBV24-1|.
CATSDPTRGVGYTF
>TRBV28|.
CASSPQGTNYGYTF
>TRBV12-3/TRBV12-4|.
CAIPLGEKLFF
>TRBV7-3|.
CASSLNGPQGEQYF
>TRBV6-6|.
CASTPGDRNTEAFF
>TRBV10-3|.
CAISEVRGGSNQPQHF
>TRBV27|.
CASSLSWGTGELFF
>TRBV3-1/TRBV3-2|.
CASSQDAGARYGYTF